A single sample is the source of the 27 T cell receptor beta chains below, sequenced in a study of human T cells and chemical hapten exposure. TCRdb processed the RACE reads anew with MiXCR; each CDR3 protein has one entry. Found here are fewer than 40,000 distinct CDR3 sequences, roughly 5% of them singletons; the top ten hold 9.5% to 15%. As to time point: healthy volunteer bleed at 6 weeks. Whole blood that had not been fractionated was the source of extracted total RNA. The sample comprised whole blood. The receptors were sampled from a human donor in good health. Some clones in this sample may be carry-over from other donors' samples.

There are many counts of this clonotype. The chain uses TRBV12-3 or TRBV12-4 and TRBJ1-1; possible D gene TRBD1, 6 bases. V lost 6 bases to trimming and J lost 1 base, with 12 bases between them. The CDR3 extends over 14 amino acids. The CDR3 DNA reads TGTGCCAGCAGACCCGGGACAACGAACACTGAAGCTTTCTTT. It translates to CASRPGTTNTEAFF.

In its sample, this clonotype was seen many times. The J gene is TRBJ2-1, the V gene TRBV28; 9 nucleotides line up with TRBD1. The germline CDR1 and CDR2 sequences are MDHEN and SYDVKM. V shed 2 bases and J 15 bases; nucleotides not matched to a gene: 11. The CDR3 has 14 residues. CDR3: CASSLVPGQGTRFF. The CDR3, as DNA: TGTGCCAGCAGTTTAGTCCCGGGACAGGGAACTCGGTTCTTC.

Remarks on this clonotype: A much larger clone differs from this one at a single base, so this may be a read error. The V gene is TRBV7-8, the J gene TRBJ1-5; D remains unclear. The CDR3 totals 16 residues. In germline, CDR1 is SGHVS, CDR2 FQNEAQ. The CDR3 sequence is CASSLTGTGPNQPRHF. The CDR3 region has the DNA TGTGCCAGCAGCTTAACGGGTACTGGCCCCAATCAGCCCCGGCATTTT.

This clonotype was recorded at least ten times. The chain employs TRBV4-1 and TRBJ2-6; D is unclear. Germline lookup yields CDR1 MGHRA and CDR2 YSYEKL. This CDR3 is 15 amino acids long. V was pared by 3 bases and J by 0 bases, with 6 bases between. As DNA, the CDR3 is TGCGCCAGCAGCCACGCCAGCTCTGGGGCCAACGTCCTGACTTTC. Protein: CASSHASSGANVLTF.

In its sample, this clonotype was seen a few times. This chain connects TRBV5-4 to TRBJ2-7, with D perhaps matching TRBD2 (6 bases). The CDR3 runs 14 residues. Germline CDR1 SGHNT, CDR2 YYREEE (reference sequence). The V gene lost 3 bases and the J gene lost 5 bases, with 15 bases spanning the gap. CDR3 loop: CASSSKVGGNEQYF. CDR3 in DNA: TGTGCCAGCAGCTCTAAGGTCGGGGGAAACGAGCAGTACTTC.

A note on this clonotype: A clone one base away is much larger, so this may be a read error. The chain couples TRBV20-1 to TRBJ1-1; 7 bases match TRBD1. The CDR3 length is 15 residues. Looked up from germline, CDR1 is DFQATT and CDR2 is SNEGSKA (reference sequence). Here the CDR3 DNA reads TGCAGTGCTAGACTTCCGACAGGGTCGGGCACTGAAGCTCTCTTT. Protein sequence: CSARLPTGSGTEALF.

A few counts support this clonotype. The J gene is TRBJ2-1, the V gene TRBV6-2 or TRBV6-3; the match to TRBD1 covers 8 bases. The V gene's germline CDR1 is MNHEY and CDR2 SVGEGT. J gave up 5 bases and V 6 bases, and 9 bases lay outside the gene matches. The CDR3 length is 15 residues. CDR3: CASRLDRVGNNEQFF. CDR3 nucleotide sequence: TGTGCCAGCAGGCTGGACAGGGTTGGTAACAATGAGCAGTTCTTC.

This clonotype was picked up a small number of times. V is TRBV27 and J is TRBJ2-2, with D possibly TRBD1 on 5 matching bases. The V gene lost 2 bases and the J gene lost 8 bases, with 12 bases spanning the gap. Per germline, CDR1 MNHEY and CDR2 SMNVEV (reference sequence). The CDR3 extends over 14 amino acids. Here the CDR3 DNA reads TGTGCCAGCAGTTTAGGTGCAGGGTTGGGGGAGCTGTTTTTT. Its translation: CASSLGAGLGELFF.

This clonotype was observed a handful of times. The genes are TRBV6-2 or TRBV6-3 and TRBJ2-7; D remains unclear. The length of the CDR3 is 14 residues. Germline values: CDR1 MNHEY, CDR2 SVGEGT. Trimming cost V 5 bases and J 2 bases, with 13 bases left between them. The CDR3 DNA reads as TGTGCCAGCAGTCCTCCGGGTCCTACCTACGAGCAGTACTTC. Residues: CASSPPGPTYEQYF.

Many counts were recorded for this clonotype. The gene calls are TRBV12-3 or TRBV12-4 and TRBJ2-3; 7 positions agree with TRBD2. This CDR3 is built from 12 residues. V shed 3 bases and J 9 bases; nucleotides not matched to a gene: 3. CDR3 sequence reads: CASSFKRGTQYF. The CDR3 bases are TGTGCCAGCAGTTTTAAGCGGGGCACGCAGTATTTT.

This clonotype was detected a few times. The CDR3 nucleotides are TGTGCCAGTAGTATAGATTTGGTTTTCGGGACAGGGCGTAGCCAGCCCCAGCATTTT. Its translation is CASSIDLVFGTGRSQPQHF. J is TRBJ1-5 and V is TRBV19; 9 bases match TRBD1. The J segment lost 7 bases and the V segment lost 0 bases, leaving 16 bases of the junction unmatched. The length of the CDR3 is 19 residues. CDR1 is LNHDA and CDR2 is SQIVND in the germline V gene (reference sequence). The full variable domain, its missing parts supplied by reference TRBV19 and TRBJ1-5, is DGGITQSPKYLFRKEGQNVTLSCEQNLNHDAMYWYRQDPGQGLRLIYYSQIVNDFQKGDIAEGYSVSREKKESFPLTVTSAQKNPTAFYLCASSIDLVFGTGRSQPQHFGDGTRLSIL.

This clonotype showed up many times. This sequence joins TRBV7-2 and TRBJ1-2; D possibly corresponds to TRBD1 (5 bases). The CDR3 runs to 16 residues. Germline V gene data show CDR1 as SGHTA and CDR2 as FQGNSA. V lost 3 bases, J lost 4 bases, and 18 bases lay in between. CDR3 sequence reads: CASSFARQGGTYGYTF. CDR3 coding DNA: TGTGCCAGCAGCTTTGCCCGGCAGGGAGGAACCTATGGCTACACCTTC.

This clonotype was observed many times. J is TRBJ2-3 and V is TRBV5-1; 9 positions match TRBD1. The CDR3 runs 16 residues. V dropped 3 bases and J dropped 3; count of bases not matched to a gene: 8. The germline gives CDR1 SGHRS, CDR2 YFSETQ. CDR3 DNA: TGCGCCAGCAGCTCACAACAGGGGGCAACGACAGATACGCAGTATTTT. Its protein is CASSSQQGATTDTQYF. The full variable domain, completed using reference TRBV5-1 and TRBJ2-3, is KAGVTQTPRYLIKTRGQQVTLSCSPISGHRSVSWYQQTPGQGLQFLFEYFSETQRNKGNFPGRFSGRQFSNSRSEMNVSTLELGDSALYLCASSSQQGATTDTQYFGPGTRLTVL.

This clonotype was counted many times. The chain combines TRBV7-2 with TRBJ1-6, with 11 bases fitting TRBD1. There are 17 residues in the CDR3. V shed 1 base, J shed 10 bases, and the junction held 9 bases outside the gene matches. Per the germline V gene, CDR1 is SGHTA and CDR2 is FQGNSA. The CDR3 protein is CASSLEGTGGVWSPLHF. For the CDR3, the DNA is TGTGCCAGCAGCTTAGAAGGGACAGGGGGAGTATGGTCACCCCTCCACTTT. Supplemented by reference TRBV7-2 and TRBJ1-6, the full variable domain reads GAGVSQSPSNKVTEKGKDVELRCDPISGHTALYWYRQSLGQGLEFLIYFQGNSAPDKSGLPSDRFSAERTGGSVSTLTIQRTQQEDSAVYLCASSLEGTGGVWSPLHFGNGTRLTVT.

Ten or more counts support this clonotype. The chain links TRBV29-1 to TRBJ2-7; 11 nucleotides align to TRBD1. Trimming cost V 4 bases and J 4 bases; bases outside gene matches: 3. The CDR3 covers 13 residues. CDR1 is SQVTM and CDR2 is ANQGSEA in the germline V gene. The CDR3 region is CSVAGDRGYEQYF. CDR3 coding DNA: TGCAGCGTTGCAGGGGACAGGGGGTACGAGCAGTACTTC.

Here the CDR3 DNA reads TGTGCCAGCAGCCCCAGTGAGGGAGGTCATGGCTACACCTTC. Amino acids: CASSPSEGGHGYTF. The chain has TRBV7-9 and TRBJ1-2, with no clear D. Germline V gene data show CDR1 as SEHNR and CDR2 as FQNEAQ (reference sequence). The CDR3 is 14 amino acids. Trimming stripped 5 bases from V and 6 bases from J, with 16 bases between. The whole variable domain, remainder taken from reference TRBV7-9 and TRBJ1-2, is DTGVSQNPRHKITKRGQNVTFRCDPISEHNRLYWYRQTLGQGPEFLTYFQNEAQLEKSRLLSDRFSAERPKGSFSTLEIQRTEQGDSAMYLCASSPSEGGHGYTFGSGTRLTVV.

Many counts were recorded for this clonotype. This rearrangement joins TRBV29-1 to TRBJ1-1; D call uncertain. The germline V gene encodes CDR1 SQVTM and CDR2 ANQGSEA. This CDR3 has 13 amino acids. Deletions cut 5 bases from V and 0 bases from J, with 10 bases between. CDR3 coding DNA: TGCAGCGTTCAACCTACAGTGAACACTGAAGCTTTCTTT. This translates into CSVQPTVNTEAFF.

This chain uses TRBV6-2 or TRBV6-3 with TRBJ1-1; no definite D call. Between the trimmed V and J ends, which lost 5 bases and 7 bases, there was a span of 17 bases. This CDR3 contains 14 residues. Germline CDR1 MNHEY, CDR2 SVGEGT. This CDR3 reads CASSQPPGRDEAFF. CDR3 bases: TGTGCCAGCAGTCAGCCTCCGGGTCGGGATGAAGCTTTCTTT.

The genes are TRBV24-1 and TRBJ2-3; 13 bases map to TRBD2. In germline, CDR1 is KGHDR, CDR2 SFDVKD. Trimming cost V 7 bases and J 9 bases; bases outside gene matches: 9. The CDR3 totals 15 residues. The CDR3 protein is CATSEGTSGVGTQYF. CDR3 DNA sequence: TGTGCCACCAGCGAGGGGACTAGCGGGGTTGGGACGCAGTATTTT.

The table lists this clonotype with a few counts. The chain recombines TRBV7-9 with TRBJ2-1; 10 bases align to TRBD2. J lost 7 bases, V lost 2 bases, and 11 bases had no gene match. This CDR3 is built from 17 residues. Per the germline V gene, CDR1 is SEHNR and CDR2 is FQNEAQ (reference sequence). This CDR3 is CASSLILSGGALNEQFF. CDR3 coding DNA: TGTGCCAGCAGCTTAATTTTGAGCGGGGGGGCCCTGAATGAGCAGTTCTTC.

This clonotype has a count of ten or more. V gene TRBV27 combines with J gene TRBJ1-4; TRBD1 might be the D (6 bases). Trimming cost V 5 bases and J 0 bases, with 13 bases left between them. The CDR3 consists of 16 residues. From germline, CDR1 is MNHEY and CDR2 SMNVEV (reference sequence). CDR3 region: CASSHGDTATNEKLFF. Written as DNA, the CDR3 is TGTGCCAGCAGTCACGGGGACACAGCAACTAATGAAAAACTGTTTTTT. Supplemented by reference TRBV27 and TRBJ1-4, the full variable domain reads EAQVTQNPRYLITVTGKKLTVTCSQNMNHEYMSWYRQDPGLGLRQIYYSMNVEVTDKGDVPEGYKVSRKEKRNFPLILESPSPNQTSLYFCASSHGDTATNEKLFFGSGTQLSVL.

The rearrangement links TRBV6-1 to TRBJ1-1; D is uncertain. Germline V lookup: CDR1 MNHNS, CDR2 SASEGT. The CDR3 sequence is 14 residues long. The V end lost 2 bases, the J end lost 2 bases, and 9 bases lay between the germline ends. The CDR3 coding sequence is TGTGCCAGCAGTGAACCCTACACAAACACTGAAGCTTTCTTT. Its translation is CASSEPYTNTEAFF.

This clonotype showed up many times. The chain has TRBV7-2 and TRBJ2-3, with 9 positions matching TRBD1. V gave up 5 bases and J gave up 0 bases; unmatched junction bases: 9. The CDR3 has 17 amino acids. Per the germline V gene, CDR1 is SGHTA and CDR2 is FQGNSA. The CDR3, as DNA: TGTGCCAGCAGCCGCAGTCTGGGGACAGGGAGCACAGATACGCAGTATTTT. Encoded protein: CASSRSLGTGSTDTQYF.

This clonotype was observed a few times. The rearrangement uses TRBV6-5 and TRBJ2-3; TRBD2 matches at 13 bases. V lost 0 bases to trimming and J lost 0 bases; unmatched junction nucleotides: 3. The CDR3 is made up of 18 amino acids. The V gene's germline CDR1 is MNHEY and CDR2 SVGAGI. The CDR3 here is CASSYSTSGGQSTDTQYF. The DNA for the CDR3 is TGTGCCAGCAGTTACTCGACTAGCGGGGGGCAGAGCACAGATACGCAGTATTTT.

The table lists this clonotype with many counts. The J gene is TRBJ1-1, the V gene TRBV28; D is unresolved. The CDR3 covers 11 residues. V lost 6 bases, J lost 9 bases, and 11 bases lay in between. CDR1 and CDR2 from the germline V gene are MDHEN and SYDVKM. CDR3 sequence (DNA): TGTGCCAGCAGCCTACCCCCCAAAGCTTTCTTT. Amino acids: CASSLPPKAFF. The entire variable domain, with the rest obtained from reference TRBV28 and TRBJ1-1, is as follows: DVKVTQSSRYLVKRTGEKVFLECVQDMDHENMFWYRQDPGLGLRLIYFSYDVKMKEKGDIPEGYSVSREKKERFSLILESASTNQTSMYLCASSLPPKAFFGQGTRLTVV.

Many counts were recorded for this clonotype. J is TRBJ1-2 and V is TRBV27, with 8 bases aligning to TRBD1. With 8 bases clipped from V and 6 bases from J, the junction kept 8 bases outside the gene matches. From germline, CDR1 is MNHEY and CDR2 SMNVEV (reference sequence). The CDR3 is made up of 13 amino acids. CDR3 DNA: TGTGCCAGCGGGTTGACAGGGGCCAATGGCTACACCTTC. Residues: CASGLTGANGYTF.

The J gene is TRBJ2-1, the V gene TRBV5-4, with 9 positions matching TRBD2. CDR3 length equals 15 residues. Germline V gives CDR1 SGHNT, CDR2 YYREEE (reference sequence). V was clipped by 6 bases and J by 6 bases; unmatched bases: 10. CDR3 protein: CASNDPGLASNEQFF. The CDR3, as DNA: TGTGCCAGCAACGACCCGGGACTAGCCTCCAATGAGCAGTTCTTC.